One and the same sample provided the 5 T cell receptor beta chains below, sequenced in a study of beta chain features in type 1 diabetes. Study-wide results and caveats: Researchers report that Type 1 diabetes patients had moderately but significantly shorter TCRB CDR3s across all four CD4+ subsets.

Their target antigens are unknown. As every portion of the isolated RNA was reverse transcribed, the sequencing read expressed TCRB transcripts. Only in-frame clones appear in the TCRdb table, and some are missing; sequencing was by immunoSEQ multiplex PCR. The sample yields about 660,000 clones, roughly an eighth seen once. The sequenced sample consisted of naive CD4+ T cells from blood. These receptors came from a man younger than 30 with type 1 diabetes.

V is TRBV30 and J is TRBJ1-5; D unclear. Per germline, CDR1 GTSNPN and CDR2 SVGIG (reference sequence). V lost 0 bases and J 6 bases, leaving 12 bases between the germline ends. The CDR3 loop spans 14 amino acids. CDR3 DNA sequence: TGTGCCTGGAGTGTTGAGGGAATCAGTCAGCCCCAGCATTTT. This translates into CAWSVEGISQPQHF.

The chain recombines TRBV4-1 with TRBJ2-3, with 9 bases matching TRBD2. V lost 1 base and J lost 4; bases outside the gene matches: 9. The CDR3 length is 17 residues. Germline lookup yields CDR1 MGHRA and CDR2 YSYEKL. CDR3 sequence: CASSQGLRAGGADTQYF. As DNA, the CDR3 is TGCGCCAGCAGCCAAGGACTCCGAGCGGGAGGCGCAGATACGCAGTATTTT.

The J gene is TRBJ2-1, the V gene TRBV7-6; 12 bases map to TRBD2. Germline loops: CDR1 SGHVS, CDR2 FNYEAQ. This CDR3 comprises 16 residues. The ends lost 4 bases at V and 4 bases at J; junction bases unmatched: 5. This chain's CDR3 is CASSSRLAGDYNEQFF. DNA for the CDR3: TGTGCCAGCAGCTCGAGACTAGCGGGGGATTACAATGAGCAGTTCTTC.

This chain connects TRBV9 to TRBJ2-1; 9 bases line up with TRBD1. Germline-derived CDR1 and CDR2 are SGDLS and YYNGEE. V was clipped by 6 bases and J by 6 bases; unmatched bases: 10. The CDR3 covers 15 residues. The CDR3 bases are TGTGCCAGCACCCGGGGGACAGGGCAACTCAATGAGCAGTTCTTC. Protein sequence: CASTRGTGQLNEQFF.

This clone was seen a few times. For the CDR3, the DNA is TGTGCCAGCAGTTCCACAGGGGATCAGCCCCAGCATTTT. As protein: CASSSTGDQPQHF. V gene TRBV6-6 combines with J gene TRBJ1-5; 7 bases are shared with TRBD1. Per the germline V gene, CDR1 is MNHNY and CDR2 is SVGAGI (reference sequence). Trimming cost V 4 bases and J 5 bases; bases outside gene matches: 2. The CDR3 consists of 13 residues.